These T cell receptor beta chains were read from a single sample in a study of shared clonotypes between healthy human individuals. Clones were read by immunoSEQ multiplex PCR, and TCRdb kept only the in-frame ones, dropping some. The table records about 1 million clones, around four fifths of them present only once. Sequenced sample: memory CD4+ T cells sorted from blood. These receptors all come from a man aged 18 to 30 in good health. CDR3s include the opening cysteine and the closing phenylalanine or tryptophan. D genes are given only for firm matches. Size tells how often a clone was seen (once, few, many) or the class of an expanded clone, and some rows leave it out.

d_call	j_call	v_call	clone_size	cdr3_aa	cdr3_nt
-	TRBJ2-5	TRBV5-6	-	CASSDSRSQETQYF	TGTGCCAGCAGCGACTCTAGGTCTCAAGAGACCCAGTACTTC
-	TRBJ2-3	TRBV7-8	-	CASSLGVGLNPYF	TGTGCCAGCAGCTTAGGGGTGGGCCTGAACCCGTATTTT
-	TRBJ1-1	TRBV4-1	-	CASSQASAPNTEAFF	TGCGCCAGCAGCCAAGCTTCAGCGCCGAACACTGAAGCTTTCTTT
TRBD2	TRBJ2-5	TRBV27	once	CASSPRTGGETQYF	TGTGCCAGCAGTCCGCGGACGGGAGGGGAGACCCAGTACTTC
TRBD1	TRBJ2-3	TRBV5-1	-	CASSSAGGITDTQYF	TGCGCCAGCAGCTCCGCAGGGGGTATCACAGATACGCAGTATTTT
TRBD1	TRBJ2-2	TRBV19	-	CASSIKRQGAGGELFF	TGTGCCAGTAGTATAAAGCGACAGGGGGCGGGCGGGGAGCTGTTTTTT
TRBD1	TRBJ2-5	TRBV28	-	CASSASGTGDQETQYF	TGTGCCAGCAGTGCCAGCGGGACAGGGGATCAAGAGACCCAGTACTTC
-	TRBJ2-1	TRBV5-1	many	CASSFGGNEQFF	TGCGCCAGCAGCTTTGGAGGAAATGAGCAGTTCTTC
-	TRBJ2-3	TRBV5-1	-	CASSFSLTGWGPDTQYF	TGCGCCAGCAGCTTTTCATTGACAGGATGGGGTCCAGATACGCAGTATTTT
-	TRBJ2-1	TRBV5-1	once	CASSLVSNEQFF	TGCGCCAGCAGCTTGGTAAGCAATGAGCAGTTCTTC
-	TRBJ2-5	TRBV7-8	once	CASSLVRGMGETQYF	TGTGCCAGCAGCTTAGTCCGGGGGATGGGGGAGACCCAGTACTTC
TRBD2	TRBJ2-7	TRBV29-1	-	CSVEILAGDEQYF	TGCAGCGTTGAAATTCTAGCGGGAGACGAGCAGTACTTC
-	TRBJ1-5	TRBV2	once	CASTLGFEPQHF	TGTGCCAGCACCCTGGGGTTTGAGCCCCAGCATTTT
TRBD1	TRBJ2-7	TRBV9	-	CASSFGDRGYEQYF	TGTGCCAGCAGCTTCGGGGACAGGGGGTACGAGCAGTACTTC
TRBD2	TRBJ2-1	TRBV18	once	CASSPSGRNNEQFF	TGTGCCAGCTCACCCAGCGGGAGGAATAATGAGCAGTTCTTC
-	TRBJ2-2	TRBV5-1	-	CASSGTGYTGELFF	TGCGCCAGCAGCGGAACAGGTTACACCGGGGAGCTGTTTTTT
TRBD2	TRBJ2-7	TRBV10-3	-	CAISESGLASYEQYF	TGTGCCATCAGTGAGTCGGGACTAGCGTCCTACGAGCAGTACTTC
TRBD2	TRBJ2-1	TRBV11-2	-	CASNPGGGKYNEQFF	TGTGCCAGCAACCCCGGCGGGGGGAAGTACAATGAGCAGTTCTTC
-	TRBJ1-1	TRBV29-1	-	CSVGGRVVGTEAFF	TGCAGCGTCGGGGGGAGGGTAGTTGGTACTGAAGCTTTCTTT
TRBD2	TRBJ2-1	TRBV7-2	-	CASSLGREGWSEQFF	TGTGCCAGCAGCTTAGGACGGGAGGGGTGGAGCGAGCAGTTCTTC
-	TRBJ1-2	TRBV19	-	CASSIKGGGNYGYTF	TGTGCCAGTAGTATTAAAGGAGGGGGAAACTATGGCTACACCTTC
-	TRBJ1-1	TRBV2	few	CASSVLGYAFF	TGTGCCAGCAGTGTATTGGGTTACGCTTTCTTT
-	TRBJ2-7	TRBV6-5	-	CASSYSGAVSFYEQYF	TGTGCCAGCAGTTACTCGGGGGCCGTCAGCTTTTACGAGCAGTACTTC
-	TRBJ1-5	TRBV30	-	CAWSVQDNQPQHF	TGTGCCTGGAGTGTACAGGACAATCAGCCCCAGCATTTT
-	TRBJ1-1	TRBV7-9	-	CASSLARQEEVVAFF	TGTGCCAGCAGCTTAGCGAGACAGGAGGAGGTTGTAGCTTTCTTT
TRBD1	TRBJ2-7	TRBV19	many	CASSRTGQALYEQYF	TGTGCCAGTAGTCGAACGGGACAGGCCCTCTACGAGCAGTACTTC
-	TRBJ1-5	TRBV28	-	CASSPSGGSGQPQHF	TGTGCCAGCTCCCCCTCGGGGGGGTCCGGGCAGCCCCAGCATTTT
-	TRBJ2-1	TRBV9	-	CASSPQGRAYNEQFF	TGTGCCAGCAGCCCTCAGGGGAGGGCCTACAATGAGCAGTTCTTC
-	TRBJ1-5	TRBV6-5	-	CASSSHREGQPQHF	TGTGCCAGCAGTTCCCACAGGGAGGGTCAGCCCCAGCATTTT
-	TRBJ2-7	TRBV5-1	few	CASSPTAGQGPYEQYF	TGCGCCAGCAGCCCCACGGCGGGCCAGGGCCCCTACGAGCAGTACTTC
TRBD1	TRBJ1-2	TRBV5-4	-	CASSLAVDRVSGYTF	TGTGCCAGCAGCTTGGCCGTCGACAGGGTCTCTGGCTACACCTTC
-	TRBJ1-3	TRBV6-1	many	CASSEGGKGDTIYF	TGTGCCAGCAGTGAAGGAGGGAAGGGAGACACCATATATTTT
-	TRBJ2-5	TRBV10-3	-	CAISQGAGEQETQYF	TGTGCCATCAGCCAGGGGGCGGGAGAACAAGAGACCCAGTACTTC
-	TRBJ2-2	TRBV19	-	CASSLGPSNTGELFF	TGTGCCAGTAGTTTAGGACCTAGCAACACCGGGGAGCTGTTTTTT
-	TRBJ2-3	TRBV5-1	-	CASSLEGTRTDTQYF	TGCGCCAGCAGCTTGGAGGGCACACGCACAGATACGCAGTATTTT
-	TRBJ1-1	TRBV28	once	CASSSGDTEAFF	TGTGCCAGCAGTTCGGGAGACACTGAAGCTTTCTTT
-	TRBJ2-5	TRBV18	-	CASSKGPGTPQETQYF	TGTGCCAGCTCCAAAGGACCAGGCACCCCCCAAGAGACCCAGTACTTC
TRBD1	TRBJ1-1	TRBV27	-	CASSWTGLRTEAFF	TGTGCCAGCAGCTGGACAGGGTTACGGACTGAAGCTTTCTTT
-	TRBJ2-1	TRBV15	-	CATSRDVTAYNEQFF	TGTGCCACCAGCAGAGATGTCACCGCCTACAATGAGCAGTTCTTC
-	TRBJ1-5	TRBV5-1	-	CASSLGVDQPQHF	TGCGCCAGCAGCTTGGGGGTTGATCAGCCCCAGCATTTT
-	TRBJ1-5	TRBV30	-	CAWSVSGSNQPQHF	TGTGCCTGGAGTGTAAGCGGGAGCAATCAGCCCCAGCATTTT
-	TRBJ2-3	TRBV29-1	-	CSLQKKDTQYF	TGCAGCCTCCAAAAGAAGGATACGCAGTATTTT
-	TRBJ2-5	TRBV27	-	CASSLLPGGGETQYF	TGTGCCAGCAGTTTACTCCCCGGGGGCGGAGAGACCCAGTACTTC
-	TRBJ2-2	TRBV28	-	CASSLIGPGELFF	TGTGCCAGCAGTTTAATAGGTCCCGGGGAGCTGTTTTTT
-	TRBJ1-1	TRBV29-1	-	CSVRGRMNTEAFF	TGCAGCGTGCGGGGACGGATGAACACTGAAGCTTTCTTT
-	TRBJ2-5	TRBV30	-	CAWSDSGETQYF	TGTGCCTGGAGTGACAGCGGAGAGACCCAGTACTTC
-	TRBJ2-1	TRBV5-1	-	CASSPTGGYYNEQFF	TGCGCCAGCAGCCCAACGGGCGGGTACTACAATGAGCAGTTCTTC
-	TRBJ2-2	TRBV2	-	CASSLSARELFF	TGTGCCAGCAGTCTTAGCGCCCGGGAGCTGTTTTTT
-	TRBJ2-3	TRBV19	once	CASSLGSGRADTQYF	TGTGCCAGTAGTCTGGGCTCGGGCCGGGCAGATACGCAGTATTTT
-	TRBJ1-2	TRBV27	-	CASSLVRDYGYTF	TGTGCCAGCAGTTTAGTCAGGGACTATGGCTACACCTTC
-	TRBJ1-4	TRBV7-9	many	CASSLSGSLRGHWNEKLFF	TGTGCCAGCAGCTTAAGCGGGTCCCTTAGGGGACATTGGAATGAAAAACTGTTTTTT
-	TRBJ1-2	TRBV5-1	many	CASSVDPANGYTF	TGCGCCAGCAGCGTCGATCCTGCCAATGGCTACACCTTC
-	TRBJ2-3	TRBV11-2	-	CASSTEGVTDTQYF	TGTGCCAGCAGCACCGAGGGGGTCACAGATACGCAGTATTTT
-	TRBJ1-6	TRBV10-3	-	CAISEVYVTGLMNSPLHF	TGTGCCATCAGTGAGGTCTATGTTACGGGGCTGATGAACTCACCCCTCCACTTT
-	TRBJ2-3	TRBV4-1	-	CASSQDLRLNTNTQYF	TGCGCCAGCAGCCAAGATCTAAGGCTTAACACAAATACGCAGTATTTT
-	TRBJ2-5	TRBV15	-	CATSRVTSGIETQYF	TGTGCCACCAGCAGGGTTACTAGTGGAATAGAGACCCAGTACTTC
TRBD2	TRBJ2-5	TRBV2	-	CASSGSGGEGETQYF	TGTGCCAGCAGTGGAAGCGGGGGGGAAGGAGAGACCCAGTACTTC